The clone carrying this TCR delta chain has more than one count but fewer than ten. With CATT, TCRdb re-called clones from the reads. The sample lists fewer than 4,500 delta-chain clones; approximately 2% were seen once. The data were taken from a study of gamma-delta chains in newborns, infants, children. Across the study: Polyclonal expansion of innate γδ T cells after birth follows microbial exposure.

Per germline, CDR1 TSWWSYY and CDR2 QGS. Trimming shortened V by 8 bases and J by 0 bases, and 7 bases separated the two germline ends. This CDR3 is built from 12 residues. This sequence originates from a child who was a newborn, infant or young child, either healthy, febrile or measles-vaccinated (not recorded which). The sequenced material came from blood. The J gene is TRDJ1, the V gene TRDV1; D gene uncertain. CDR3 amino acids: CALRAYTDKLIF. Written as DNA, the CDR3 is TGTGCTCTTCGTGCTTACACCGATAAACTCATCTTT.